A selection of T cell receptor beta chains follows, all from one sample in a study of vaccination effects on CD4 cells after COVID-19. The antigens for these receptors are not known. This table comes from immunoSEQ multiplex PCR, and its TCRdb copy is limited to in-frame clones, with some not included. The table records about 70,000 clones, 77% of them present only once. Sequences were derived from CD4+ T cells from PBMCs cultured without peptide, sampled before COVID-19 vaccination. Source of these receptors: a human donor who received a COVID-19 vaccine. The CDR3 runs from the conserved cysteine through the conserved F or W. D genes are given only for firm matches. Size is stated for part of the rows, as once, few or many counts, or as a class when the clone is expanded.

v_call,clone_size,j_call,d_call,cdr3_nt,cdr3_aa
TRBV5-4,few,TRBJ2-5,-,TGTGCCAGCAGCTGGGGACTTGAACAAGAGACCCAGTACTTC,CASSWGLEQETQYF
TRBV12-5,few,TRBJ1-1,-,TGTGCTAGTGGTTTTAAGGAAAACACTGAAGCTTTCTTT,CASGFKENTEAFF
TRBV18,few,TRBJ1-6,TRBD1,TGTGCCAGCTCCTCACAGGGGACTAGGAATTCACCCCTCCACTTT,CASSSQGTRNSPLHF
TRBV27,-,TRBJ1-2,TRBD1,TGTGCCAGCAGTATCGTAGGAGGACAGGCCGACTATGGCTACACCTTC,CASSIVGGQADYGYTF
TRBV6-1,-,TRBJ2-1,TRBD1,TGTGCCAGCAGTGAACAGGGGGTCCCCTCGAATGAGCAGTTCTTC,CASSEQGVPSNEQFF
TRBV5-4,once,TRBJ2-5,-,TGTGCCAGCAGCATGGACAGTGGCAGGAAGACCCAGTACTTC,CASSMDSGRKTQYF
TRBV11-2,few,TRBJ1-2,TRBD1,TGTGCCAGCAGCCCACTACAAGACGGGACAGGTTATGGCTACACCTTC,CASSPLQDGTGYGYTF
TRBV6-5,-,TRBJ1-4,-,TGTGCCACCCGGAGGATCCCTAATGAAAAACTGTTTTTT,CATRRIPNEKLFF
TRBV5-1,-,TRBJ1-4,-,TGCGCCAGCAGCTTGTCGGCGACTAATGAAAAACTGTTTTTT,CASSLSATNEKLFF
TRBV6-5,-,TRBJ2-5,TRBD1,TGTGCCAGCAGTCAATTGGCAGGGGGAGAGACCCAGTACTTC,CASSQLAGGETQYF
TRBV3-1/TRBV3-2,-,TRBJ1-4,TRBD1,TGTGCCAGCTCGACAGGGCCAAAACTGTTTTTT,CASSTGPKLFF
TRBV5-1,few,TRBJ1-3,-,TGCGCCAGCAGCTTGGACGGGAGCTCTGGAAACACCATATATTTT,CASSLDGSSGNTIYF
TRBV15,-,TRBJ2-5,TRBD1,TGTGCCACCAGCACGGACAGGGGGGGATTGACCCAGTACTTC,CATSTDRGGLTQYF
TRBV6-5,few,TRBJ1-5,-,TGTGCCAGCAGGGGGCCGAATCAGCCCCAGCATTTT,CASRGPNQPQHF
TRBV3-1/TRBV3-2,-,TRBJ1-2,TRBD1,TGTGCCAGCAGCCCCCCGGGACAGGGGAGCAGCTATGGCTACACCTTC,CASSPPGQGSSYGYTF
TRBV13,-,TRBJ2-3,-,TGTGCCAGCAGCTTTTCGGATACGCAGTATTTT,CASSFSDTQYF
TRBV7-2,few,TRBJ2-1,TRBD2,TGTGCCAGCAGCTATCGACTAGCGGGGACCTACAATGAGCAGTTCTTC,CASSYRLAGTYNEQFF
TRBV18,-,TRBJ2-5,-,TGTGCCAGCTCAGACGTAACAGCTCAAGAGACCCAGTACTTC,CASSDVTAQETQYF